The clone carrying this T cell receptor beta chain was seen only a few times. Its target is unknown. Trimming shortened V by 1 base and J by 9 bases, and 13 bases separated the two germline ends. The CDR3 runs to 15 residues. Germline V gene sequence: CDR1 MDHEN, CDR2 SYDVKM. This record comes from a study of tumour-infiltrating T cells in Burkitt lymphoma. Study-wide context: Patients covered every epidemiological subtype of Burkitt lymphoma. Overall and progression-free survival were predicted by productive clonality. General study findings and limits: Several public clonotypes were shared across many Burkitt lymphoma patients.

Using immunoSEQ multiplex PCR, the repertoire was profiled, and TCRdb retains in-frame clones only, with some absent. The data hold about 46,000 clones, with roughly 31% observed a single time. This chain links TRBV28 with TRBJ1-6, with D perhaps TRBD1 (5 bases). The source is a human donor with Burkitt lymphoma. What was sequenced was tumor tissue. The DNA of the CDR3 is TGTGCCAGCAGTTTATCGCGTACAGGCAGTTCACCCCTCCACTTT. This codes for CASSLSRTGSSPLHF.